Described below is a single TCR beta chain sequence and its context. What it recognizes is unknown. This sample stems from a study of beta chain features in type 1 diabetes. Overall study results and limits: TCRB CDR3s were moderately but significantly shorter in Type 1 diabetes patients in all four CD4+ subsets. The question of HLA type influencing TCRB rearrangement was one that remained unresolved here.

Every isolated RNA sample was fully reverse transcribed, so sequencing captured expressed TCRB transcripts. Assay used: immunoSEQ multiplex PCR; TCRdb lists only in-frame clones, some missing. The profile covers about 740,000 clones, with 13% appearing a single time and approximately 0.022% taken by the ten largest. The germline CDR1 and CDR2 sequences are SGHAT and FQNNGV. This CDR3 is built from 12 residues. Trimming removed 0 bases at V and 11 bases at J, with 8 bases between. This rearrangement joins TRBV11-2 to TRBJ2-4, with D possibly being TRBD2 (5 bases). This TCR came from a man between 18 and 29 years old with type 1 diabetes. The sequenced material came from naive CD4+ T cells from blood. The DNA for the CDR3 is TGTGCCAGCAGCTTAGATCAGGACTTTCAGTACTTC. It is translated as CASSLDQDFQYF. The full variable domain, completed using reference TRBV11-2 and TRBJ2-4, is EAGVAQSPRYKIIEKRQSVAFWCNPISGHATLYWYQQILGQGPKLLIQFQNNGVVDDSQLPKDRFSAERLKGVDSTLKIQPAKLEDSAVYLCASSLDQDFQYFGAGTRLSVL.